The next 28 T cell receptor beta chains were all read from a single sample in a study of a mutant IDH1 vaccine in newly diagnosed glioma. Time point in this sample: week 35, safety follow-up. Each vaccine dose was 300 ug of mutant IDH1 20-mer peptide, with topical imiquimod. Antigens for these TCRs are unknown. Sequenced by immunoSEQ multiplex PCR; TCRdb stores in-frame clones only, minus some. The sample has over 35,000 clones, approximately 80% seen once; the top ten hold roughly 4.6%. The source was PBMCs, collected from a glioma patient whose treatment included an IDH1 peptide vaccine. The receptors shown here come from a woman between 45 and 65 years old with glioma.

The V and J genes are TRBV5-1 and TRBJ2-1; 9 nucleotides line up with TRBD2. Germline assignment: CDR1 SGHRS and CDR2 YFSETQ. This CDR3 has 15 amino acids. The V segment lost 0 bases and the J segment 5 bases; nucleotides outside the gene matches: 3. This CDR3 is CASSLGGGANNEQFF. CDR3 DNA sequence: TGCGCCAGCAGCTTGGGCGGGGGGGCCAACAATGAGCAGTTCTTC.

The chain couples TRBV5-6 to TRBJ2-5; 11 nucleotides agree with TRBD2. CDR1 is SGHDT, CDR2 YYEEEE, per germline. The length of the CDR3 is 16 residues. Losses at the gene ends were 1 base for V and 4 bases for J; bases not matched to a gene: 6. The CDR3 DNA reads as TGTGCCAGCAGCTTGATAGTAGCGGGGGGGCTAGAGACCCAGTACTTC. Translating it yields CASSLIVAGGLETQYF.

The rearrangement joins TRBV5-1 to TRBJ1-5; D gene unclear. Germline CDR1 is SGHRS and CDR2 is YFSETQ. This CDR3 comprises 15 residues. V shed 6 bases and J shed 1 base, with 14 bases lying between them. CDR3 sequence (DNA): TGCGCCAGCAAGTTAGGAACAGCGAGCAATCAGCCCCAGCATTTT. Its protein product is CASKLGTASNQPQHF.

In its sample, this clone was seen a few times. The rearrangement links TRBV6-1 to TRBJ2-6; D gene unclear. Germline values: CDR1 MNHNS, CDR2 SASEGT. The CDR3 is 15 amino acids. The ends were cut back, 8 bases at V and 1 base at J, with 12 bases in the middle. The chain's CDR3 is CASRPSGSGANVLTF. The CDR3 DNA is TGTGCCAGCCGCCCATCTGGGTCTGGGGCCAACGTCCTGACTTTC.

This rearrangement joins TRBV5-1 to TRBJ1-1; 11 bases are a match to TRBD1. Germline trimming cut 0 bases from V and 7 bases from J; bases unmatched to any gene: 8. This CDR3 has 16 amino acids. Germline lookup yields CDR1 SGHRS and CDR2 YFSETQ. This CDR3 reads CASSLVVGTGGSEAFF. The CDR3 nucleotides are TGCGCCAGCAGCTTGGTAGTTGGGACAGGGGGGAGTGAAGCTTTCTTT.

The V call is TRBV4-1, the J call TRBJ2-7; D may be TRBD1 (6 bases). Germline CDR1 and CDR2: MGHRA and YSYEKL. This CDR3 has 14 amino acids. Trimming removed 3 bases from V and 4 bases from J, with 13 bases in between. The CDR3 sequence: CASSHRATGYEQYF. CDR3 coding DNA: TGCGCCAGCAGCCACCGGGCAACAGGGTACGAGCAGTACTTC.

The chain links TRBV19 to TRBJ1-4, with D tentatively TRBD1 (6 bases). The CDR3 length is 13 residues. V was cut by 6 bases and J by 7 bases, with 12 bases left in between. Germline CDR1 LNHDA, CDR2 SQIVND (reference sequence). CDR3 nucleotide sequence: TGTGCCAGTAGCCTGACAGGCACTGAAAAACTGTTTTTT. It yields the protein CASSLTGTEKLFF.

The CDR3 region has the DNA TGTGCCAGCAGTCGAGCCTCAGGGTGGGATAGCAATCAGCCCCAGCATTTT. Its protein is CASSRASGWDSNQPQHF. The J gene is TRBJ1-5, the V gene TRBV5-5; weak D call: TRBD1 (5 bases). Deletions cut 5 bases from V and 0 bases from J, with 18 bases between. CDR3 length: 17 amino acids. CDR1 is SGHKS and CDR2 is YYEKEE in the germline V gene (reference sequence).

V and J are TRBV14 and TRBJ2-2; D call uncertain. The germline CDR1 and CDR2 sequences are SGHDN and FVKESK. The CDR3 extends over 12 amino acids. Trimming left V 3 bases short and J 6 bases short, with 5 bases between. The CDR3 DNA follows: TGTGCCAGCAGCCACCGAGCCGGGGAGCTGTTTTTT. Residues: CASSHRAGELFF.

The V and J genes are TRBV27 and TRBJ1-1; D call uncertain. The germline V gene encodes CDR1 MNHEY and CDR2 SMNVEV (reference sequence). V was shortened by 1 base and J by 2 bases, with 11 bases between the two germline ends. The CDR3 is 15 residues long. The CDR3 sequence: CASSLFLTANTEAFF. In nucleotides, the CDR3 is TGTGCCAGCAGTTTATTCCTTACGGCCAACACTGAAGCTTTCTTT.

This clone was found a few times. The rearrangement links TRBV7-3 to TRBJ1-2; a weak D match, TRBD1 (5 bases). V was cut by 2 bases and J by 6 bases, with 10 bases left in between. CDR1 is SGHTA, CDR2 FQGTGA, per germline. This CDR3 comprises 13 residues. As DNA, the CDR3 is TGTGCCAGCAGCTTAGGGCAGGGAAATGGCTACACCTTC. Its translation: CASSLGQGNGYTF. Variable domain in full (rest from reference TRBV7-3 and TRBJ1-2): GAGVSQTPSNKVTEKGKYVELRCDPISGHTALYWYRQSLGQGPEFLIYFQGTGAADDSGLPNDRFFAVRPEGSVSTLKIQRTERGDSAVYLCASSLGQGNGYTFGSGTRLTVV.

This clone was observed once. The rearrangement joins TRBV11-2 to TRBJ1-3; D is ambiguous. Germline V lookup: CDR1 SGHAT, CDR2 FQNNGV. The CDR3 runs to 15 residues. Trimming cost V 0 bases and J 4 bases, with 10 bases left between them. The CDR3 region is CASSLDRRQGNTIYF. The CDR3 DNA is TGTGCCAGCAGCTTAGATCGACGGCAGGGAAACACCATATATTTT.

The chain uses TRBV27 and TRBJ2-2; D may be TRBD1 or TRBD2 (5 bases each). The CDR3 sequence is 17 residues long. Germline V lookup: CDR1 MNHEY, CDR2 SMNVEV (reference sequence). Trimming removed 2 bases at V and 4 bases at J, with 17 bases between. Here the CDR3 reads CASSLSIETGTTGELFF. In DNA, the CDR3 is TGTGCCAGCAGTTTAAGTATCGAGACGGGGACCACCGGGGAGCTGTTTTTT.

The J gene is TRBJ2-3, the V gene TRBV6-6; no reliable D call. Germline values: CDR1 MNHNY, CDR2 SVGAGI (reference sequence). Trimming removed 0 bases at V and 1 base at J, with 11 bases between. This CDR3 contains 16 residues. The CDR3 loop is CASSYSGATRTDTQYF. CDR3 coding DNA: TGTGCCAGCAGTTACTCTGGAGCGACCCGCACAGATACGCAGTATTTT.

This sequence joins TRBV5-4 and TRBJ2-7; D possibly corresponds to TRBD1 (6 bases). The CDR3 totals 13 residues. The V gene's germline CDR1 is SGHNT and CDR2 YYREEE (reference sequence). V was shortened by 2 bases and J by 4 bases, with 10 bases between the two germline ends. CDR3 sequence: CASSLEQGYEQYF. The CDR3 region has the DNA TGTGCCAGCAGCTTAGAACAGGGTTACGAGCAGTACTTC.

The chain combines TRBV4-2 with TRBJ2-2; D might be TRBD2 (5 bases). Trimming shortened V by 3 bases and J by 1 base, and 9 bases separated the two germline ends. CDR3 length: 15 residues. CDR1 is LGHNA, CDR2 YNFKEQ, per germline. CDR3 protein: CASSQEVMNTGELFF. CDR3 coding DNA: TGTGCCAGCAGCCAGGAGGTGATGAACACCGGGGAGCTGTTTTTT.

This chain links TRBV5-1 with TRBJ1-4; 12 nucleotides agree with TRBD1. This CDR3 region has 16 residues. The V and J ends lost 3 bases and 8 bases, in that order; junction bases with no gene match: 8. Looked up from germline, CDR1 is SGHRS and CDR2 is YFSETQ. CDR3 nucleotide sequence: TGCGCCAGCAGCTCTCGGGGACAGGGGGCAAAGGAAAAACTGTTTTTT. Translation gives CASSSRGQGAKEKLFF.

Here the CDR3 DNA reads TGTGCCAGCAGCCGGGGGGAGCCGACCACTGAAGCTTTCTTT. It encodes CASSRGEPTTEAFF. V gene TRBV5-8 combines with J gene TRBJ1-1; D possibly corresponds to TRBD1 (5 bases). Trimming removed 4 bases at V and 4 bases at J, with 14 bases between. CDR3 length equals 14 residues. The V gene's germline CDR1 is SGHTS and CDR2 YDEGEE.

This chain uses TRBV5-1 with TRBJ2-3, with TRBD2 identical over 10 bases. Trimming cost V 4 bases and J 1 base; bases outside gene matches: 12. The CDR3 is made up of 18 amino acids. The germline V gene encodes CDR1 SGHRS and CDR2 YFSETQ. CDR3: CASSPGASGGLGTDTQYF. CDR3 bases: TGCGCCAGCAGCCCGGGGGCTAGCGGGGGATTAGGCACAGATACGCAGTATTTT.

A few counts support this clone. The CDR3 protein is CASSSRGTGGSPLHF. The CDR3 DNA is TGTGCCAGCAGTTCCCGCGGGACAGGGGGTTCACCCCTCCACTTT. The V and J genes are TRBV27 and TRBJ1-6; 11 positions match TRBD1. Germline V gene data show CDR1 as MNHEY and CDR2 as SMNVEV (reference sequence). V dropped 4 bases and J dropped 9; count of bases not matched to a gene: 5. This CDR3 comprises 15 residues.

The rearrangement links TRBV2 to TRBJ2-7; 7 bases map to TRBD1. Losses at the gene ends were 8 bases for V and 0 bases for J; bases not matched to a gene: 4. Per the germline V gene, CDR1 is SNHLY and CDR2 is FYNNEI. There are 13 residues in the CDR3. DNA of the CDR3: TGTGCCAGCCTCCGGACAGGCTCCTACGAGCAGTACTTC. It yields the protein CASLRTGSYEQYF.

The chain links TRBV5-6 to TRBJ1-1; TRBD1 is a possible D gene (5 bases). V was pared by 0 bases and J by 7 bases, with 7 bases between. In germline, CDR1 is SGHDT, CDR2 YYEEEE. CDR3 length: 12 amino acids. CDR3 amino acids: CASSLVQGEAFF. CDR3 in DNA: TGTGCCAGCAGCTTGGTGCAGGGTGAAGCTTTCTTT.

In its sample, this clone was seen once. This sequence joins TRBV7-2 and TRBJ2-2; D unclear. The CDR3 is 12 amino acids. Trimming stripped 6 bases from V and 4 bases from J, with 6 bases between. Germline CDR1 SGHTA, CDR2 FQGNSA. As DNA, the CDR3 is TGTGCCAGCAGTAGTAGCACCGGGGAGCTGTTTTTT. Residues: CASSSSTGELFF.

The V and J genes are TRBV6-5 and TRBJ2-1; 10 nucleotides agree with TRBD2. The length of the CDR3 is 15 residues. J gave up 7 bases and V 8 bases, and 11 bases lay outside the gene matches. The V gene's germline CDR1 is MNHEY and CDR2 SVGAGI. The CDR3: CASRIGAGGRNEQFF. The CDR3 coding sequence is TGTGCCAGCCGGATAGGAGCGGGGGGGCGAAATGAGCAGTTCTTC.

The chain uses TRBV5-1 and TRBJ2-7, with 8 nucleotides matching TRBD1. This CDR3 comprises 14 residues. V was clipped by 2 bases and J by 6 bases; unmatched bases: 7. Per germline, CDR1 SGHRS and CDR2 YFSETQ. The CDR3 coding sequence is TGCGCCAGCAGCTTTACAGGGGGAACTTCCGAGCAGTACTTC. Encoded protein: CASSFTGGTSEQYF.

This clone occurred a few times. The chain links TRBV29-1 to TRBJ1-1, with D possibly TRBD1 on 6 matching bases. There are 14 residues in the CDR3. Trimming removed 6 bases from V and 1 base from J, with 15 bases in between. In germline, CDR1 is SQVTM, CDR2 ANQGSEA. The chain's CDR3 is CSVGRGAGNTEAFF. Written as DNA, the CDR3 is TGCAGCGTGGGCAGGGGCGCAGGGAACACTGAAGCTTTCTTT.

The V gene is TRBV19, the J gene TRBJ1-6; D gene uncertain. The CDR3 runs to 15 residues. Per the germline V gene, CDR1 is LNHDA and CDR2 is SQIVND (reference sequence). Trimming removed 3 bases at V and 7 bases at J, with 13 bases between. The CDR3, as DNA: TGTGCCAGTAGTATTGGCGATTTCGGAAATTCACCCCTCCACTTT. This codes for CASSIGDFGNSPLHF.

The chain carries TRBV7-2 and TRBJ2-3; D gene ambiguous. V was pared by 5 bases and J by 2 bases, with 17 bases between. Germline CDR1 and CDR2: SGHTA and FQGNSA. The CDR3 has 16 amino acids. The CDR3 region is CASSPLALEVTDTQYF. The DNA of the CDR3 is TGTGCCAGCAGCCCTCTGGCCCTCGAGGTCACAGATACGCAGTATTTT.